This section outlines one T cell receptor (beta chain) sequence together with its context. Its antigen is unknown. The CDR3 is made up of 14 amino acids. Trimming took off 2 bases at V and 4 bases at J, with 12 bases between the two ends. Per the germline V gene, CDR1 is SNHLY and CDR2 is FYNNEI. This sample stems from a study of shared clonotypes between healthy human individuals. Study results and caveats: Memory subsets generally showed smaller estimated richness than naive subsets did.

Every immunoSEQ plate was one replicate of a subset's evenly spread DNA. Assay: immunoSEQ multiplex PCR; the TCRdb copy retains only in-frame clones and omits some. The repertoire has 98,000 or so clones, roughly two thirds of them found once; the top ten carry approximately 23%. The receptor's source is a woman in her thirties in good health. This chain joins TRBV2 and TRBJ2-7; D is perhaps TRBD2 (6 bases). The sequenced sample was memory CD8+ T cells sorted from blood. Subset indicated: CD45RO+ cells pooled with CCR7-negative TemRA cells. The CDR3 region is CASSEWWRGYEQYF. The CDR3 nucleotides are TGTGCCAGCAGTGAATGGTGGAGGGGTTACGAGCAGTACTTC. Looking up the rest from reference TRBV2 and TRBJ2-7 gives the full variable domain: EPEVTQTPSHQVTQMGQEVILRCVPISNHLYFYWYRQILGQKVEFLVSFYNNEISEKSEIFDDQFSVERPDGSNFTLKIRSTKLEDSAMYFCASSEWWRGYEQYFGPGTRLTVT.